Given below is one T cell receptor beta chain in context. This specimen belongs to a study of blood T cell repertoires in COVID-19. TCRdb keeps only in-frame clones here, not all; method: immunoSEQ multiplex PCR. Of around 180,000 clones in the sample, 84% were seen once. Trimming removed 0 bases at V and 7 bases at J, with 13 bases between. The length of the CDR3 is 15 residues. The germline gives CDR1 MNHEY, CDR2 SVGAGI. The V gene is TRBV6-5, the J gene TRBJ2-1; D remains ambiguous. This sequence was found in a man in his fifties who had recovered from COVID-19. The specimen was PBMCs or T cells enriched from blood (not recorded which). Written as DNA, the CDR3 is TGTGCCAGCAGTTACTCCATAGCCCACGGGAATGAGCAGTTCTTC. Its translation is CASSYSIAHGNEQFF.